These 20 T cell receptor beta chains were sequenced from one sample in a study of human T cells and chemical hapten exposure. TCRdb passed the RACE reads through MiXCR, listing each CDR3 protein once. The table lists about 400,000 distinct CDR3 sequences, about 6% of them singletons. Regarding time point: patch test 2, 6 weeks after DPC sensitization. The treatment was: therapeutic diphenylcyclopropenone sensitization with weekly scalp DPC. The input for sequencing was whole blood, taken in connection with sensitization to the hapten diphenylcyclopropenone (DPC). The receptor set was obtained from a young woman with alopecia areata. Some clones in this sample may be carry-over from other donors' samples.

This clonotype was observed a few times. Here the CDR3 DNA reads TGTGCCAGCAGTCCAGGGACTAGCGGGGGGGCCTACAATGAGCAGTTCTTC. This codes for CASSPGTSGGAYNEQFF. This chain joins TRBV6-2 or TRBV6-3 and TRBJ2-1, with 16 bases aligning to TRBD2. This CDR3 has 17 amino acids. V shed 5 bases, J shed 2 bases, and the junction held 3 bases outside the gene matches. From germline, CDR1 is MNHEY and CDR2 SVGEGT.

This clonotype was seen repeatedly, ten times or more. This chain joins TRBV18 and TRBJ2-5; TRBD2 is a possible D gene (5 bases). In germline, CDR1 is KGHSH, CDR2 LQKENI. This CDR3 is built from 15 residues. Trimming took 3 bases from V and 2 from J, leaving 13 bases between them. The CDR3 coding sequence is TGTGCCAGCTCACCTCCCGGGATTCTGCAAGAGACCCAGTACTTC. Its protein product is CASSPPGILQETQYF. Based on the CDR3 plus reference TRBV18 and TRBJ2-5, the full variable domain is NAGVMQNPRHLVRRRGQEARLRCSPMKGHSHVYWYRQLPEEGLKFMVYLQKENIIDESGMPKERFSAEFPKEGPSILRIQQVVRGDSAAYFCASSPPGILQETQYFGPGTRLLVL.

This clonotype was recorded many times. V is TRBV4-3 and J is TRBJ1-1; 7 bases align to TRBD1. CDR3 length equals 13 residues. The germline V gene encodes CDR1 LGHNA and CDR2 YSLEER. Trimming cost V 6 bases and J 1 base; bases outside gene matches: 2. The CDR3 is CASRDRANTEAFF. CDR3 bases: TGCGCCAGCAGAGACAGGGCGAACACTGAAGCTTTCTTT.

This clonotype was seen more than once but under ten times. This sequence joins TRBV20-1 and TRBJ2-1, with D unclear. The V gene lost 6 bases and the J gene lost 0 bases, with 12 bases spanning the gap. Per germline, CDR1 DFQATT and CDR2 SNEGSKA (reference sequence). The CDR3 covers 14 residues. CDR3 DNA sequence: TGCAGTGCAATTCTCCGGGTCTCCTACAATGAGCAGTTCTTC. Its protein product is CSAILRVSYNEQFF.

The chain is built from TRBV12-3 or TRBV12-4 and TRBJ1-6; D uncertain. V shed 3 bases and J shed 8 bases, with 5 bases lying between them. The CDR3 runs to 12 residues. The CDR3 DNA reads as TGTGCCAGCAGTTTTGTGGATTCACCCCTCCACTTT. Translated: CASSFVDSPLHF.

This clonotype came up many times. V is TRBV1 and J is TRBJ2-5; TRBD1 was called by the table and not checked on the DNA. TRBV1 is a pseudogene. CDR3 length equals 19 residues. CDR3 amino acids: CTSSRSYRDRGLFLVTQYF. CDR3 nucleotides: TGCACCAGCAGCCGAAGCTACCGGGACAGGGGGCTATTCTTAGTGACCCAGTACTTC.

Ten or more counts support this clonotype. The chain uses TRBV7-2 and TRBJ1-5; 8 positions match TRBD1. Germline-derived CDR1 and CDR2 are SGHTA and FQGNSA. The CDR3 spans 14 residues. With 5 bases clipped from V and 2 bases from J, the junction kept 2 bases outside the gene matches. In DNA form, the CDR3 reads TGTGCCAGCAGCCAGGGGGCTGGCAATCAGCCCCAGCATTTT. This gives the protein CASSQGAGNQPQHF. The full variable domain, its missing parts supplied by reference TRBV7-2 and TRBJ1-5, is GAGVSQSPSNKVTEKGKDVELRCDPISGHTALYWYRQSLGQGLEFLIYFQGNSAPDKSGLPSDRFSAERTGGSVSTLTIQRTQQEDSAVYLCASSQGAGNQPQHFGDGTRLSIL.

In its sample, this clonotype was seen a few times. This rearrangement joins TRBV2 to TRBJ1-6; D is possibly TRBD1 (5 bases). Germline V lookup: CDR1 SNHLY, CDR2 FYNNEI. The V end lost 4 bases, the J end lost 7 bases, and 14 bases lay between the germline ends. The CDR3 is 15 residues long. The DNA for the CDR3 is TGTGCCAGCAGTGTATCGCAGGGTCAGAATTCACCCCTCCACTTT. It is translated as CASSVSQGQNSPLHF.

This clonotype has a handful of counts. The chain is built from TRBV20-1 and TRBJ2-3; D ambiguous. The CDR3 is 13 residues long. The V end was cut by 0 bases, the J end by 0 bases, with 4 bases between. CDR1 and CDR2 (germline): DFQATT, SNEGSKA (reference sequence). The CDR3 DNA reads TGCAGTGCTAGAGATGGCAGCACAGATACGCAGTATTTT. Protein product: CSARDGSTDTQYF.

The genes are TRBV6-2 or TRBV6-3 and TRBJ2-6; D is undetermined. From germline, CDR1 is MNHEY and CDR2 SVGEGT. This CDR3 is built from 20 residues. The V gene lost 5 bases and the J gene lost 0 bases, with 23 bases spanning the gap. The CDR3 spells CASSPMTSSSPYSGANVLTF. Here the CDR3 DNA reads TGTGCCAGCAGTCCGATGACCTCCTCGAGCCCATACTCTGGGGCCAACGTCCTGACTTTC.

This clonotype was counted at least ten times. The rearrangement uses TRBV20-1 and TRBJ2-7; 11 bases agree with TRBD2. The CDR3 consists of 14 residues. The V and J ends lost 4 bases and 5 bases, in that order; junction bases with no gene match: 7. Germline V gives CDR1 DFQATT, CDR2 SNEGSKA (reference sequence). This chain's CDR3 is CSATRTTSGDEQYF. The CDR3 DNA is TGCAGTGCTACGAGGACGACTAGCGGGGACGAGCAGTACTTC.

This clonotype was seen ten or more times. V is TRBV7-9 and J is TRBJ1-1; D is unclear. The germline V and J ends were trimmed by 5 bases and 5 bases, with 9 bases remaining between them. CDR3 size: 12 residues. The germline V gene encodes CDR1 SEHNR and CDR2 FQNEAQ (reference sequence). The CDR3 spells CASSPPTTEAFF. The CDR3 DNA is TGTGCCAGCAGCCCGCCTACTACTGAAGCTTTCTTT.

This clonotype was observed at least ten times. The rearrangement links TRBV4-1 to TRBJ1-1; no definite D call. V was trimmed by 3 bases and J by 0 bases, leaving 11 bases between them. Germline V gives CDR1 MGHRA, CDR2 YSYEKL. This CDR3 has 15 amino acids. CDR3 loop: CASSQDRTVNTEAFF. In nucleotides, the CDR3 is TGCGCCAGCAGCCAGGATCGGACTGTGAACACTGAAGCTTTCTTT.

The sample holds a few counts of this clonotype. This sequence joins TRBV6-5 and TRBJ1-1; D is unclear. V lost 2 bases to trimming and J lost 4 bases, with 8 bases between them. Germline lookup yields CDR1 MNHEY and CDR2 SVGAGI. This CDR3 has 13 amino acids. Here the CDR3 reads CASSYQSSTEAFF. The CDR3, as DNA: TGTGCCAGCAGTTACCAGTCAAGCACTGAAGCTTTCTTT.

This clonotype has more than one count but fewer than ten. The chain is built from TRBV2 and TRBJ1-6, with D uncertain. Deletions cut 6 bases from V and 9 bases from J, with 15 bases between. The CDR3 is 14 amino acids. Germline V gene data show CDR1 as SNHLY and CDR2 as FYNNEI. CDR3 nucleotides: TGTGCCAGCAGCCGCATACTGACAAGTTCACCCCTCCACTTT. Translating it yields CASSRILTSSPLHF.

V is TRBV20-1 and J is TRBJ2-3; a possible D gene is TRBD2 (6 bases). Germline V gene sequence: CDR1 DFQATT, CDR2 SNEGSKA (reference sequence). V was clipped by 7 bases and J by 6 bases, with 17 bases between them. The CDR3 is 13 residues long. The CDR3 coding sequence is TGCAGTGTTTGGGTTGCGAGCGGGGATACGCAGTATTTT. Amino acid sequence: CSVWVASGDTQYF.

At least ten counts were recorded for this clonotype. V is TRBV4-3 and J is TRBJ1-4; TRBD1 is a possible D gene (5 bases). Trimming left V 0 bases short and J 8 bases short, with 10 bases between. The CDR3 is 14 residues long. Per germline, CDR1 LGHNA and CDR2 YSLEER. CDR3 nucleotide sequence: TGCGCCAGCAGCCAAGATCGGGGGAAGGAAAAACTGTTTTTT. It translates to CASSQDRGKEKLFF.

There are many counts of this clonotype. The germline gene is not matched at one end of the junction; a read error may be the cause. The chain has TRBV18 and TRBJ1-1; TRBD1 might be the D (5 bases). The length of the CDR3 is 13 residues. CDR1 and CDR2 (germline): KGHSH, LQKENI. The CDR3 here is CASSLGQKVPLIF. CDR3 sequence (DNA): TGTGCCAGCTCACTGGGGCAGAAGGTTCCCCTGATCTTT.

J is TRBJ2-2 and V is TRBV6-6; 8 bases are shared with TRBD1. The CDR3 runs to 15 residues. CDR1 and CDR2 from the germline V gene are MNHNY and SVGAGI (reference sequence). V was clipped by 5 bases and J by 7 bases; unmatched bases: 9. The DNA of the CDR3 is TGTGCCAGCAGTCCGGGACAGGAGATTCACGGGGAGCTGTTTTTT. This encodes CASSPGQEIHGELFF.

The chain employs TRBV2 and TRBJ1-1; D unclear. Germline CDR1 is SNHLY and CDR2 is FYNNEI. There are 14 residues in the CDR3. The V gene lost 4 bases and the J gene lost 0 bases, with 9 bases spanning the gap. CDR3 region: CASSGEGMNTEAFF. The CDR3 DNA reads TGTGCCAGCAGTGGTGAAGGAATGAACACTGAAGCTTTCTTT.